This T cell receptor (beta chain) was profiled in a study of OX40 agonist ivuxolimab in advanced cancers. Regarding the study in general: Ivuxolimab, which targeted the costimulatory receptor OX40 (CD134), was an agonistic, fully human IgG2 monoclonal antibody. Intravenous ivuxolimab was administered to patients every 2 weeks at six dose levels: 0.01, 0.1, 0.3, 1.5, 3 and 10 mg/kg. Among the roughly 50 dose-escalation patients, some 20 had hepatocellular carcinoma, 15 or so melanoma, 9 renal cell carcinoma and 9 head and neck cancer. The dose-escalation cohort was 82.7% male with a mean age of about 60 years, ranging from about 20 to 80. Prior anti-PD-1, anti-PD-L1 or anti-CTLA-4 therapy was permitted, and checkpoint inhibitors had been received by roughly 42% of dose-escalation patients. Partial responses were achieved by three dose-escalation patients, of whom one had hepatocellular carcinoma and two had cutaneous melanoma. The purpose of peripheral TCRbeta sequencing was to test whether ivuxolimab changed TCR sequence diversity and led to clonal T-cell expansion. The monotherapy dose-escalation portion (N ≈ 57 patients) of the phase I ivuxolimab trial is reported in the paper. General findings and caveats noted by the study authors: Clonal expansion of both CD4+ and CD8+ blood T cells was observed from baseline to week 6 at doses 0.1 to 3.0 mg/kg. After ivuxolimab, CD8+ T cells had more expanded clones than CD4+ T cells on average. Partial responders in the 0.1-3.0 mg/kg groups had among the lowest normalized peripheral clonal expansion, especially among CD8+ T cells. The antigen specificity of the peripheral T cells that underwent clonal expansion was not determined. Low levels of normalized T-cell clonal expansion were also seen in some patients who did not respond.

For sequencing of the TCRbeta CDR3 region, genomic DNA was extracted from the sorted cells. The immunoSEQ Assay was used to sequence the TCRbeta CDR3 regions. TCRdb took over this immuneACCESS table, retaining in-frame rearrangements with V and J assigned. Such tables are incomplete; in checked studies, under half of the missing clones stem from an unresolved V gene, and the remainder is unexplained. The sample table contains almost 85,000 clones; only one count was recorded for just over 85% of them. Together, the top ten hold approximately 6.5% of the sample. Patients with a history of autoimmune disease or receiving systemic immunosuppression were excluded from the trial. Peripheral blood for TCR sequencing was drawn from every dose cohort at baseline, at cycle 4 day 1 and at cycle 7 day 1. The samples were drawn from a first-in-human, open-label, multicenter phase I dose-escalation trial of ivuxolimab. Adults with locally advanced or metastatic melanoma, renal cell, hepatocellular, or head and neck squamous cell carcinoma were enrolled in the trial. CD4+ and CD8+ T cells were sorted separately from peripheral blood before TCR sequencing.

Points on this clone: The antigen it binds to is not known. Qualities for individual bases were not recorded, and no much larger clone is one base off.

The CDR3 starts with the cysteine, ends with the phenylalanine, and has 14 residues. Only the CDR3 region is kept as DNA, spanning 42 bases read in frame from base 1. CDR1 and CDR2, per the germline V gene, are MNHEY and SVGAGI. Deletion took 5 bases off V and 5 bases off J, with a span of 16 bases between the germline ends. The rearranged chain carries TRBV6-5 and TRBJ2-7; TRBD1 is a weak D gene call, 6 bases matching. Sample: CD4+ or CD8+ T cells sorted from blood, taken in a trial of the OX40 agonist ivuxolimab. This sequence originates from an adult with an advanced solid tumor such as melanoma, head and neck, liver or kidney cancer. The DNA sequence follows: TGTGCCAGCAGTGCGGTACAGGGTAGCCACGAGCAGTACTTC. It specifies CASSAVQGSHEQYF.